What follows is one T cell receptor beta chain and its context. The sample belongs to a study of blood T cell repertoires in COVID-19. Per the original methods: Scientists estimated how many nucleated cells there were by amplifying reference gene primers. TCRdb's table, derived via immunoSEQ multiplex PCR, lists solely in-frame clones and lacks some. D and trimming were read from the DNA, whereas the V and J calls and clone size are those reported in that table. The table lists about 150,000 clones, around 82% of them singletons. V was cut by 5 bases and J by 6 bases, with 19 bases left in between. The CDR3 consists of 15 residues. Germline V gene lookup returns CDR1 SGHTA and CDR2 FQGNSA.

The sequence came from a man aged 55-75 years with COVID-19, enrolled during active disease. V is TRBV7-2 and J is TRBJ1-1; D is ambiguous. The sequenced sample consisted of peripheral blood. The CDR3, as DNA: TGTGCCAGCAGCCCGGGGTCCCAAACACTCTCTGAAGCTTTCTTT. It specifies CASSPGSQTLSEAFF.